A selection of T cell receptor beta chains follows, all from one sample in a study of cytomegalovirus exposure and HLA in healthy donors. Assay: immunoSEQ multiplex PCR; the TCRdb copy retains only in-frame clones and omits some. The sample carries approximately 79,000 clones, more than 60% recorded once. Sequenced: PBMCs. The receptors were sampled from a boy between 10 and 17 years old in good health and CMV-seronegative. CDR3s include the opening cysteine and the closing phenylalanine or tryptophan. The order of the fields is V gene, D gene, clone size, J gene, CDR3 DNA, CDR3 protein. The D gene is left open where the match is weak. Clone size is not always given. Where it is, it says once, few, many or a class for expanded clones.

V gene: TRBV7-9
D gene: TRBD1
clone size: .
J gene: TRBJ2-7
CDR3 DNA: TGTGCCAGCAGTCCCGCCGGGACAGGGAACTACGAGCAGTACTTC
CDR3 protein: CASSPAGTGNYEQYF

V gene: TRBV29-1
D gene: .
clone size: .
J gene: TRBJ2-1
CDR3 DNA: TGCAGCCAACTCTCAGGCGGCGGAGGGAATGAGCAGTTCTTC
CDR3 protein: CSQLSGGGGNEQFF

V gene: TRBV7-9
D gene: .
clone size: .
J gene: TRBJ1-1
CDR3 DNA: TGTGCCAGCAGCTTACACGGGTCACTACCATTT
CDR3 protein: CASSLHGSLPF

V gene: TRBV27
D gene: .
clone size: .
J gene: TRBJ1-1
CDR3 DNA: TGTGCCAGCAGTCCAGGGCCCGCTGAAGCTTTCTTT
CDR3 protein: CASSPGPAEAFF

V gene: TRBV30
D gene: .
clone size: .
J gene: TRBJ1-2
CDR3 DNA: TGTGCCTGGAGTTCATCGACACGGCGGGGGACTGGCTACACCTTC
CDR3 protein: CAWSSSTRRGTGYTF

V gene: TRBV6-5
D gene: .
clone size: .
J gene: TRBJ1-2
CDR3 DNA: TGTGCCAGCATCCCACACCCTCGAGGTGCCTATGGCTACACCTTC
CDR3 protein: CASIPHPRGAYGYTF

V gene: TRBV6-5
D gene: TRBD2
clone size: .
J gene: TRBJ2-5
CDR3 DNA: TGTGCCAGCAGTTCCAAAGCAGGGAGGGGAGAGACCCAGTACTTC
CDR3 protein: CASSSKAGRGETQYF

V gene: TRBV28
D gene: TRBD1
clone size: .
J gene: TRBJ2-7
CDR3 DNA: TGTGCCAGCAGTCCCCGCCGGGACAGGGTTGACGAGCAGTACTTC
CDR3 protein: CASSPRRDRVDEQYF

V gene: TRBV6-1
D gene: TRBD1
clone size: .
J gene: TRBJ1-4
CDR3 DNA: TGTGCCAGCAGCCGGGACAGGGAGAATGAAAAACTGTTTTTT
CDR3 protein: CASSRDRENEKLFF

V gene: TRBV7-9
D gene: TRBD1
clone size: medium-sized
J gene: TRBJ1-3
CDR3 DNA: TGTGCCAGCAGCGCCGGGACAGGGAGCTCTGGAAACACCATATATTTT
CDR3 protein: CASSAGTGSSGNTIYF

V gene: TRBV7-2
D gene: .
clone size: .
J gene: TRBJ1-1
CDR3 DNA: TGTGCCAGCAGCTTCGGGAACACTGAAGCTTTCTTT
CDR3 protein: CASSFGNTEAFF

V gene: TRBV11-2
D gene: .
clone size: .
J gene: TRBJ1-5
CDR3 DNA: TGTGCCAGCAGCTTAGCAGGAGGCCCCAATCAGCCCCAGCATTTT
CDR3 protein: CASSLAGGPNQPQHF

V gene: TRBV6-5
D gene: .
clone size: .
J gene: TRBJ1-1
CDR3 DNA: TGTGTCACCCTTCGCGGGCGGTTGAACACTGAAGCTTTCTTT
CDR3 protein: CVTLRGRLNTEAFF

V gene: TRBV6-1
D gene: .
clone size: .
J gene: TRBJ2-1
CDR3 DNA: TGTGCCAGCAGTGAAGTGGGAGTGGCCTACAATGAGCAGTTCTTC
CDR3 protein: CASSEVGVAYNEQFF

V gene: TRBV30
D gene: TRBD2
clone size: .
J gene: TRBJ2-3
CDR3 DNA: TGTGCCTGGAGTGTAAGGACTAGCGGGACTAGCACAGATACGCAGTATTTT
CDR3 protein: CAWSVRTSGTSTDTQYF

V gene: TRBV6-1
D gene: TRBD2
clone size: few
J gene: TRBJ2-5
CDR3 DNA: TGTGCCAGCAGTTTGAGGGAGGGAGAGACCCAGTACTTC
CDR3 protein: CASSLREGETQYF

V gene: TRBV30
D gene: TRBD2
clone size: .
J gene: TRBJ2-5
CDR3 DNA: TGTGCCTGGCGCCGACTAGCGGACGGGGAGACCCAGTACTTC
CDR3 protein: CAWRRLADGETQYF

V gene: TRBV5-1
D gene: .
clone size: once
J gene: TRBJ2-5
CDR3 DNA: TGCGCCAGCAGCCCCCAGGGAGGACAAGAGACCCAGTACTTC
CDR3 protein: CASSPQGGQETQYF

V gene: TRBV11-2
D gene: .
clone size: .
J gene: TRBJ1-1
CDR3 DNA: TGTGCCAGCAGCTCCCCCCTAACGAACACTGAAGCTTTCTTT
CDR3 protein: CASSSPLTNTEAFF

V gene: TRBV7-3
D gene: .
clone size: .
J gene: TRBJ2-7
CDR3 DNA: TGTGCCAGCAGCTTAGGCAGGGATTACGAGCAGTACTTC
CDR3 protein: CASSLGRDYEQYF

V gene: TRBV4-1
D gene: .
clone size: .
J gene: TRBJ1-5
CDR3 DNA: TGCGCCAGCAGCCAGAACAGAGGCAATCAGCCCCAGCATTTT
CDR3 protein: CASSQNRGNQPQHF

V gene: TRBV27
D gene: TRBD2
clone size: once
J gene: TRBJ2-7
CDR3 DNA: TGTGCCAGCAGTTTTCTGGCGGGAGGATATAGGGAGCAGTACTTC
CDR3 protein: CASSFLAGGYREQYF

V gene: TRBV28
D gene: .
clone size: once
J gene: TRBJ1-2
CDR3 DNA: TGTGCCAGCAGTTTCCGCGGCTATGGCTACACCTTC
CDR3 protein: CASSFRGYGYTF

V gene: TRBV7-2
D gene: .
clone size: few
J gene: TRBJ2-7
CDR3 DNA: TGTGCCAGCAGCTTAGGGGGTGAGGGTCGCGAGCAGTACTTC
CDR3 protein: CASSLGGEGREQYF

V gene: TRBV12-5
D gene: TRBD2
clone size: .
J gene: TRBJ2-1
CDR3 DNA: TGTGCTAGTGCCCTGACTAGCGGGAGGAAGGATGAGCAGTTCTTC
CDR3 protein: CASALTSGRKDEQFF

V gene: TRBV10-3
D gene: TRBD1
clone size: .
J gene: TRBJ1-2
CDR3 DNA: TGTGCCATCTGGGGGGGGGACAGGACGATCTATGGCTACACCTTC
CDR3 protein: CAIWGGDRTIYGYTF

V gene: TRBV7-2
D gene: TRBD2
clone size: .
J gene: TRBJ2-1
CDR3 DNA: TGTGCCAGCAGCTCTAGCGGGGGGAACTACAATGAGCAGTTCTTC
CDR3 protein: CASSSSGGNYNEQFF

V gene: TRBV19
D gene: .
clone size: once
J gene: TRBJ1-1
CDR3 DNA: TGTGCCAGTAGCGCAGGGGTATCGAACACTGAAGCTTTCTTT
CDR3 protein: CASSAGVSNTEAFF

V gene: TRBV7-9
D gene: TRBD1
clone size: few
J gene: TRBJ1-2
CDR3 DNA: TGTGCCAGCAGCCTGGGACAGGGAAGTTCTAACTATGGCTACACCTTC
CDR3 protein: CASSLGQGSSNYGYTF

V gene: TRBV7-9
D gene: TRBD2
clone size: .
J gene: TRBJ2-1
CDR3 DNA: TGTGCCAGCAGCGAAGCGGGATGGGGCTATGAGCAGTTCTTC
CDR3 protein: CASSEAGWGYEQFF

V gene: TRBV30
D gene: .
clone size: .
J gene: TRBJ2-7
CDR3 DNA: TGTGCCTGGAGTGTGGCGGAGGGGTACGAGCAGTACTTC
CDR3 protein: CAWSVAEGYEQYF

V gene: TRBV29-1
D gene: TRBD1
clone size: .
J gene: TRBJ2-1
CDR3 DNA: TGCAGCGTAGTCCTCAGGGGGATCTCCTACAATGAGCAGTTCTTC
CDR3 protein: CSVVLRGISYNEQFF

V gene: TRBV15
D gene: TRBD2
clone size: .
J gene: TRBJ2-1
CDR3 DNA: TGTGCCACCAGCAGTTTAGCGGGATTGAGTGAGCAGTTCTTC
CDR3 protein: CATSSLAGLSEQFF

V gene: TRBV4-3
D gene: TRBD1
clone size: .
J gene: TRBJ2-6
CDR3 DNA: TGCGCCAGCAGCCAGACCCGGGACAGGCCACTCTCTGGGGCCAACGTCCTGACTTTC
CDR3 protein: CASSQTRDRPLSGANVLTF

V gene: TRBV28
D gene: .
clone size: .
J gene: TRBJ1-5
CDR3 DNA: TGTGCCAGCAGTCCAGGCCCCTCCCCCACACGGCAGCCCCAGCATTTT
CDR3 protein: CASSPGPSPTRQPQHF

V gene: TRBV6-5
D gene: .
clone size: few
J gene: TRBJ2-7
CDR3 DNA: TGTGCCAGCAGGCTAGCAGTTTCCTACGAGCAGTACTTC
CDR3 protein: CASRLAVSYEQYF

V gene: TRBV5-1
D gene: TRBD1
clone size: .
J gene: TRBJ2-7
CDR3 DNA: TGCGCCAGCAGCTGGAGGACAGGGGACTACGAGCAGTACTTC
CDR3 protein: CASSWRTGDYEQYF

V gene: TRBV6-6
D gene: .
clone size: .
J gene: TRBJ1-6
CDR3 DNA: TGTGCCAGCAGCCGCGGGGGGGGAAAGGAGTCTCCCCTCCACTTT
CDR3 protein: CASSRGGGKESPLHF

V gene: TRBV7-9
D gene: TRBD2
clone size: .
J gene: TRBJ2-5
CDR3 DNA: TGTGCCAGCAGCTTCAGCGGGGGCCCCCGAGAGACCCAGTACTTC
CDR3 protein: CASSFSGGPRETQYF

V gene: TRBV7-2
D gene: TRBD1
clone size: .
J gene: TRBJ1-5
CDR3 DNA: TGTGCCAGCAGTAACCGACAGGGGGATCAGCCCCAGCATTTT
CDR3 protein: CASSNRQGDQPQHF

V gene: TRBV5-1
D gene: TRBD1
clone size: .
J gene: TRBJ2-1
CDR3 DNA: TGCGCCAGCAGCCATCGGGACAGTCCCAATGAGCAGTTCTTC
CDR3 protein: CASSHRDSPNEQFF

V gene: TRBV2
D gene: TRBD1
clone size: .
J gene: TRBJ2-7
CDR3 DNA: TGTGCCAGCTCTACAGGGGCGGGCGAGCAGTACTTC
CDR3 protein: CASSTGAGEQYF

V gene: TRBV19
D gene: TRBD1
clone size: .
J gene: TRBJ1-2
CDR3 DNA: TGTGCCAGTAGTCCGACAGGGATTCATGGCTACACCTTC
CDR3 protein: CASSPTGIHGYTF

V gene: TRBV28
D gene: .
clone size: few
J gene: TRBJ2-7
CDR3 DNA: TGTGCCAGCAGTGTGTCGCGTAGCGAGCAGTACTTC
CDR3 protein: CASSVSRSEQYF

V gene: TRBV4-3
D gene: TRBD1
clone size: .
J gene: TRBJ1-1
CDR3 DNA: TGCGCCAGCAGCACCTCACAGGGGCTGAACACTGAAGCTTTCTTT
CDR3 protein: CASSTSQGLNTEAFF

V gene: TRBV7-3
D gene: .
clone size: few
J gene: TRBJ2-5
CDR3 DNA: TGTGCCAGCAGCTTAAGGGGAGACATCTCACAAGAGACCCAGTACTTC
CDR3 protein: CASSLRGDISQETQYF

V gene: TRBV5-1
D gene: .
clone size: few
J gene: TRBJ1-3
CDR3 DNA: TGCGCCAGCAGGACGGGGGAGGGAAACACCATATATTTT
CDR3 protein: CASRTGEGNTIYF

V gene: TRBV23-1
D gene: .
clone size: .
J gene: TRBJ2-7
CDR3 DNA: TGCGCCAGCAGTCATGACGGGGGCTACGAGCAGTACTTC
CDR3 protein: CASSHDGGYEQYF